The sequence of this T cell receptor beta chain was determined in a study of T cells after posttransplantation cyclophosphamide (dated by TCRdb to the mid-2010s). Broadly, across the study: T cell repertoire reconstitution was tracked by TRB sequencing after myeloablative bone marrow transplantation in which posttransplantation cyclophosphamide was used as GVHD prophylaxis. Samples from 30 to 45 PTCy-treated patients and approximately 16 related bone marrow donors of those patients were subjected to antigen receptor sequencing. TRB sequencing was performed on blood from all 35 or so PTCy patients with 1-year posttransplant specimens. In 3 patients, up to 3 additional blood samples taken between 2 and 5.2 years after transplant also underwent TRB sequencing, as did pretransplant blood from 4 patients. Because TRA and TRB clonality correlated tightly in roughly nine samples, the subsequent TCR analyses were limited to TRB only. Public TRB sequences were queried against a database of over 3,500 sequences associated with responses to pathogens, tumor antigens, self-antigens and alloantigens. What the study reported, not specific to this receptor: At 1-2 months, donor-recipient similarity was low but rose over the first year, and the later blood repertoires were often dominated by donor CD8+ memory clones. The TRB repertoires of T cells infiltrating skin or GI tract showed only limited overlap with the TRB repertoires of T cells in blood. Across roughly 40 patients, recipient CMV seropositivity and CMV reactivation were highly associated with TRB clonality; PTCy diversity was similar to CNI/methotrexate controls.

At the junction V is shortened by 8 bases and J by 3 bases; bases outside the gene matches: 13. Spanning cysteine to phenylalanine, the CDR3 consists of 18 amino acids. The only DNA kept is the CDR3, 54 bases in frame from the first base. The germline V gene gives CDR1 as WSHSY and CDR2 as SAAADI. Peripheral blood samples were provided by related bone marrow donors on the day of marrow donation. Peripheral blood and bone marrow mononuclear cells were isolated by Ficoll-Hypaque density centrifugation and were cryopreserved. Genomic DNA was used for TRB sequencing, which was performed with the immunoSEQ assay at survey resolution or with the hsTCRB kit. In the source study's methods: The immunoSEQ software was used for initial read processing, and the LymphoSeq R package was used for repertoire analyses. Clonality was calculated as 1 minus normalized Shannon entropy, and the Gini coefficient was also calculated for each TRB dataset. Phenotypes of unsorted samples were inferred by mapping TRB sequences from sorted subsets of the recipient or donor onto the same recipient's unsorted samples. Sourced from immuneACCESS, this table was stored by TCRdb with only in-frame sequences that have V and J called. A share of the clones is absent; for the studies checked, an unresolved V gene accounts for under half, and the remainder has no known explanation. V, J and clone size derive from that table, while D and trimming were established from the DNA sequence. There are about 25,000 clones in this sample, and none of them is a singleton. Approximately 4.4% of the sample belongs to the ten largest clones.

This clone was detected ten times or more. Its binding antigen is unknown. Base qualities are not recorded, but no much larger clone differs from it by a single base. The TCR sequence derives from a woman aged 50 to 65 in good health, CMV-negative, and a related stem cell transplant donor. The sequenced sample was PBMCs. This receptor chain uses TRBV10-2 and TRBJ2-5; a stretch of 15 junction bases matches TRBD2. The DNA sequence is TGCGCCAGCTTGGGTGGAGGACTAGCGGGAGGGGGCGAAGAGACCCAGTACTTC. Its protein product is CASLGGGLAGGGEETQYF.